The 7 T cell receptor beta chains given below trace back to one sample, sequenced in a study of T cell repertoires in cytomegalovirus infection. MiXCR, run by TCRdb on the reads, gives a single entry per CDR3 protein. The sample includes around 170,000 distinct CDR3 sequences, approximately 17% of them seen just once. The source material was CD8+ T cells from PBMCs. The receptors here all came from a human donor in good health (CMV status not recorded). Some clones in this sample may be carry-over from other donors' samples.

This clonotype showed up just a few times. The chain combines TRBV7-3 with TRBJ2-3; tentatively, D is TRBD2 (5 bases). Trimming took off 3 bases at V and 3 bases at J, with 16 bases between the two ends. The CDR3 sequence is 16 residues long. Germline CDR1 SGHTA, CDR2 FQGTGA. The CDR3 DNA reads TGTGCCAGCAGCTTTAGAGGGAGTGGATCGACAGATACGCAGTATTTT. Amino acids: CASSFRGSGSTDTQYF.

This rearrangement joins TRBV2 to TRBJ2-2; 8 bases are shared with TRBD1. The CDR3 contains 15 residues. Per the germline V gene, CDR1 is SNHLY and CDR2 is FYNNEI. V lost 7 bases and J lost 3; bases outside the gene matches: 7. In DNA, the CDR3 is TGTGCCAGCAAGCGAGGACAGGGTCACACCGGGGAGCTGTTTTTT. This translates into CASKRGQGHTGELFF.

This clonotype was observed a handful of times. The J gene is TRBJ2-3, the V gene TRBV7-8, with a possible D match to TRBD1 (6 bases). Germline assignment: CDR1 SGHVS and CDR2 FQNEAQ. V lost 3 bases to trimming and J lost 6 bases, with 22 bases between them. This CDR3 has 17 amino acids. Here the CDR3 reads CASSFPRDGTKSDTQYF. CDR3 nucleotide sequence: TGTGCCAGCAGCTTCCCTAGAGACGGGACAAAATCGGATACGCAGTATTTT.

V gene TRBV27 combines with J gene TRBJ1-5, with no clear D. With 3 bases removed from V and 4 bases from J, the gap between germline ends came to 7 bases. This CDR3 comprises 13 residues. Germline V gene lookup returns CDR1 MNHEY and CDR2 SMNVEV (reference sequence). The CDR3 loop reads CASSFSRNQPQHF. The CDR3, as DNA: TGTGCCAGCAGTTTCTCACGGAATCAGCCCCAGCATTTT.

This clonotype has at least ten counts. V and J are TRBV29-1 and TRBJ2-1; D uncertain. The germline V gene encodes CDR1 SQVTM and CDR2 ANQGSEA. The CDR3 length is 13 residues. Between the trimmed V and J ends, which lost 6 bases and 3 bases, there was a span of 12 bases. The CDR3 DNA follows: TGCAGCGTCCAAAATCCGAACTACAATGAGCAGTTCTTC. It translates to CSVQNPNYNEQFF.

This clonotype was seen a few times. CDR3 in amino acids: CASNLQGLESYGYTF. CDR3 bases: TGTGCCAGCAACCTACAGGGTTTAGAGAGCTATGGCTACACCTTC. This chain uses TRBV7-8 with TRBJ1-2; TRBD1 is a possible D gene (6 bases). CDR3 size: 15 residues. In germline, CDR1 is SGHVS, CDR2 FQNEAQ. Trimming took off 7 bases at V and 4 bases at J, with 19 bases between the two ends.

This clonotype appeared many times. This rearrangement joins TRBV7-8 to TRBJ2-7; 10 bases fit TRBD2. Per the germline V gene, CDR1 is SGHVS and CDR2 is FQNEAQ. The CDR3 has 15 amino acids. Unmatched junction bases numbered 6, after V lost 5 bases and J lost 2 bases. The CDR3 protein is CASSTGLAEAYEQYF. The CDR3 coding sequence is TGTGCCAGCAGCACCGGACTAGCGGAGGCCTACGAGCAGTACTTC.